Sequencing of this T cell receptor beta chain was carried out in a study of CD8 T cells in ankylosing spondylitis. General study findings and limits: There was a TCR beta motif, made of eight highly homologous variants, that appeared characteristic of ankylosing spondylitis blood. There was reportedly significant enrichment of clones that were disease-linked in matched ankylosing spondylitis synovial fluid. Reactive arthritis synovial fluid and blood previously showed some of these motif variants.

As for this clonotype: Its antigen is unknown.

TCRdb recomputed calls from the 5' RACE reads with MiXCR, one row per CDR3 protein. This table has roughly 440,000 distinct CDR3 sequences, roughly a sixth appearing once. The clonotype originates from a male donor with ankylosing spondylitis. The sample was blood, either unsorted or a sorted T cell fraction (not recorded which).

CDR3 in amino acids: CASSLQAAGGSGELFF. CDR3 in DNA: TGTGCCAGCAGCTTACAGGCGGCAGGGGGCTCCGGGGAGCTGTTTTTT. The rearrangement links TRBV7-3 to TRBJ2-2, with TRBD1 matching over 8 bases. J was trimmed by 6 bases and V by 2 bases; bases with no gene match: 8. The germline V gene encodes CDR1 SGHTA and CDR2 FQGTGA. This CDR3 is 16 amino acids long.